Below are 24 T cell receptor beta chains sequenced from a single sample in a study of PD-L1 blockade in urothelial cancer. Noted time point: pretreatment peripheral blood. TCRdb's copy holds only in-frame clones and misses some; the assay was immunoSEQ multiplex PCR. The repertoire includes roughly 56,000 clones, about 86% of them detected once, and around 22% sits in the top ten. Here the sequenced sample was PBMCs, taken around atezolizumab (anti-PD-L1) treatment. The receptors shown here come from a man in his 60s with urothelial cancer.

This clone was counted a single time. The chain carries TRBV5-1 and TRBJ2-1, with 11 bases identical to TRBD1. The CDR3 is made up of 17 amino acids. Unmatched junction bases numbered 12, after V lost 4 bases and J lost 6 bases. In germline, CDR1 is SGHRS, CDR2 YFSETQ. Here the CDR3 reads CASSRASGTGGRNEQFF. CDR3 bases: TGCGCCAGCAGCAGAGCCAGCGGGACAGGGGGACGCAATGAGCAGTTCTTC.

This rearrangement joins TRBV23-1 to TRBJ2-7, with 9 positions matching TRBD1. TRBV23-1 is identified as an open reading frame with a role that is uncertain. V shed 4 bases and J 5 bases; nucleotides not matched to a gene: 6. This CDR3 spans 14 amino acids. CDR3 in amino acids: CASSPGDRDHEQYF. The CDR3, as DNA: TGCGCCAGCAGTCCGGGGGACAGGGACCACGAGCAGTACTTC.

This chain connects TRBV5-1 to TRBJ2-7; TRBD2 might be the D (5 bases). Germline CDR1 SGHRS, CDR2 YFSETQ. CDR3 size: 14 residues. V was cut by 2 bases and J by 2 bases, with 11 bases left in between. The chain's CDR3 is CASSLGWGAYEQYF. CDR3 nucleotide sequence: TGCGCCAGCAGCTTAGGTTGGGGAGCCTACGAGCAGTACTTC.

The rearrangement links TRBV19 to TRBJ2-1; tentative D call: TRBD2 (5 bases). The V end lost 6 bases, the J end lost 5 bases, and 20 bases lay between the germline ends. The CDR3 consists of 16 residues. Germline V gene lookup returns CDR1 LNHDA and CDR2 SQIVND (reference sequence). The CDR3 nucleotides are TGTGCCAGTAGATCCCTCCCTCCCCGGGGAGACAATGAGCAGTTCTTC. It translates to CASRSLPPRGDNEQFF.

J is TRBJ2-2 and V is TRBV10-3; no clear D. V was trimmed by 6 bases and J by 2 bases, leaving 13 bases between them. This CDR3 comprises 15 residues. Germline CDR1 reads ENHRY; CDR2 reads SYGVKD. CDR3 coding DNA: TGTGCCATCAGCCCGAGGAGCCCAAACACCGGGGAGCTGTTTTTT. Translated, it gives CAISPRSPNTGELFF.

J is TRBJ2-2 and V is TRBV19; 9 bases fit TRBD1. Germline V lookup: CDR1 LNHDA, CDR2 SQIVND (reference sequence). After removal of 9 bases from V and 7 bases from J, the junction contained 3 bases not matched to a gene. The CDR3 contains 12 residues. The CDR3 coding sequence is TGTGCCAGACAGGGGGCTGTCGGGGAGCTGTTTTTT. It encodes CARQGAVGELFF.

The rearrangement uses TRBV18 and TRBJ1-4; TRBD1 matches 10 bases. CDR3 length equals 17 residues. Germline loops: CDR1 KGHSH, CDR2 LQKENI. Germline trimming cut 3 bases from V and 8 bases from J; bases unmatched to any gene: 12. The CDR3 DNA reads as TGTGCCAGCTCACCGGGATCGACAGGGGGCTTCGGGGAAAAACTGTTTTTT. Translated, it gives CASSPGSTGGFGEKLFF.

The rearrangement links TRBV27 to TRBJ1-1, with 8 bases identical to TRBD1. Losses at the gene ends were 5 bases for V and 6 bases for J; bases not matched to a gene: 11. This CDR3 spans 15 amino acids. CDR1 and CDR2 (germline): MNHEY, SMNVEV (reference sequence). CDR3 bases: TGTGCCAGCAGTACCCGGCAGACAGGGGACCCTGAAGCTTTCTTT. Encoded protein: CASSTRQTGDPEAFF.

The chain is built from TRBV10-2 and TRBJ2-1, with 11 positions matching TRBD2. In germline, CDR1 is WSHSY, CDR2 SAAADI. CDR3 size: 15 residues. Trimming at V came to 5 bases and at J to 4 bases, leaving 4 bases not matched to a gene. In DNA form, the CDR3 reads TGCGCCAGCAGTCCCGGGACTAGCGGTTACAATGAGCAGTTCTTC. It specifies CASSPGTSGYNEQFF.

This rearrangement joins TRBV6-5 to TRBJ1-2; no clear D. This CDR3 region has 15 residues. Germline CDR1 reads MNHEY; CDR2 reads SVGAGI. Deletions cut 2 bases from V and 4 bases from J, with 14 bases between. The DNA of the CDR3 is TGTGCCAGCAGTTACGCTCCCTCATCGGGCTATGGCTACACCTTC. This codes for CASSYAPSSGYGYTF.

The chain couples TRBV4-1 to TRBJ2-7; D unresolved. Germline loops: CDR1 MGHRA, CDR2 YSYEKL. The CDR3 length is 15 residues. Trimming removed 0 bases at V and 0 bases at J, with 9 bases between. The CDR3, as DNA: TGCGCCAGCAGCCAAGATTTGTGGAGCTCCTACGAGCAGTACTTC. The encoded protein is CASSQDLWSSYEQYF.

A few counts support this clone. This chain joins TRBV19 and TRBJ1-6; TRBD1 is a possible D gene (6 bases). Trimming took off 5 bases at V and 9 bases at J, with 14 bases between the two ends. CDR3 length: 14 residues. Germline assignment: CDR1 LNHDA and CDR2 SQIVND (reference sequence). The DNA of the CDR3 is TGTGCCAGTAGTTCCGGACAGTTGTTTTCACCCCTCCACTTT. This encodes CASSSGQLFSPLHF.

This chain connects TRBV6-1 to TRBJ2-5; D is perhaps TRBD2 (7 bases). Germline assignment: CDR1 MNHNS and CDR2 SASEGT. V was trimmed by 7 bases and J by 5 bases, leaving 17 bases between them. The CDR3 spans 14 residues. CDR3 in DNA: TGTGCCAGCACGGGGGCCGGAGCGGGGGAGACCCAGTACTTC. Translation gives CASTGAGAGETQYF.

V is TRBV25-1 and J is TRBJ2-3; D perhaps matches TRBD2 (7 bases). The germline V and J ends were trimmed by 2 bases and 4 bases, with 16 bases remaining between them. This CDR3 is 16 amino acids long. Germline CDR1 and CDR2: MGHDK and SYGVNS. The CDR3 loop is CASSEGARGRSDTQYF. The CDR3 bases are TGTGCCAGCAGTGAAGGGGCGCGGGGGCGGTCAGATACGCAGTATTTT.

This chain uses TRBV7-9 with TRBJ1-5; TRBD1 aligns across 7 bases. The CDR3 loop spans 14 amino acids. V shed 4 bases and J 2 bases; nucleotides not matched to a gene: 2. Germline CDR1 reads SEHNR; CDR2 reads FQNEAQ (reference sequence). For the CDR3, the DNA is TGTGCCAGCAGCTACGACAGGGGCAATCAGCCCCAGCATTTT. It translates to CASSYDRGNQPQHF.

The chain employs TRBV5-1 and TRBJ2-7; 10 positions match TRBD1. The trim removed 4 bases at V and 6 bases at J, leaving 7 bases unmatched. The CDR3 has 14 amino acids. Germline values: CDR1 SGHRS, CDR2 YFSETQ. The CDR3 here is CASSATGTGAEQYF. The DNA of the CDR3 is TGCGCCAGCAGCGCTACCGGGACAGGGGCCGAGCAGTACTTC.

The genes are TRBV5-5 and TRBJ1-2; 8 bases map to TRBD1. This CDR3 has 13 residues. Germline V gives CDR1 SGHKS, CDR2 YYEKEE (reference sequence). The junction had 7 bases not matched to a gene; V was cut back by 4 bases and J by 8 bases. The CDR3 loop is CASSKGQGYGYTF. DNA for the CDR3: TGTGCCAGCAGCAAAGGACAGGGTTACGGCTACACCTTC.

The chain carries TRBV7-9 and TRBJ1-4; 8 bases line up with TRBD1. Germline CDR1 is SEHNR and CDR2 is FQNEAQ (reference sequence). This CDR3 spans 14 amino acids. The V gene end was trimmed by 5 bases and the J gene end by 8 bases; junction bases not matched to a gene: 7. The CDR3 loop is CASSTGQGPEKLFF. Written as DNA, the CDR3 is TGTGCCAGCAGCACAGGACAGGGACCCGAAAAACTGTTTTTT.

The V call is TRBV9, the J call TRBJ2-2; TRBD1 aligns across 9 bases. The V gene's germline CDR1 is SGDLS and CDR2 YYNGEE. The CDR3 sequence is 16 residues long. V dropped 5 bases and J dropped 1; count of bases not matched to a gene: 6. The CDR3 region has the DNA TGTGCCAGCAGTGGACCGGGACAGGGGAACACCGGGGAGCTGTTTTTT. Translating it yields CASSGPGQGNTGELFF.

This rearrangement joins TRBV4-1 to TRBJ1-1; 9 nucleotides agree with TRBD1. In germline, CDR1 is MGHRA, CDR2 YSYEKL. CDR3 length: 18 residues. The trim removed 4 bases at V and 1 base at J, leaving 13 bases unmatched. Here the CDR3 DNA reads TGCGCCAGCAGCCGGACCGGGACAGGGCGTCTCGGGAACACTGAAGCTTTCTTT. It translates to CASSRTGTGRLGNTEAFF.

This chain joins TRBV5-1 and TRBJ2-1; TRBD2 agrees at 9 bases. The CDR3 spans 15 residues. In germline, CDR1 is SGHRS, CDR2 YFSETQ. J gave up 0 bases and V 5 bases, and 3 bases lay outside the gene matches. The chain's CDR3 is CASRVSGSSYNEQFF. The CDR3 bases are TGCGCCAGCAGGGTTAGCGGGAGCTCCTACAATGAGCAGTTCTTC.

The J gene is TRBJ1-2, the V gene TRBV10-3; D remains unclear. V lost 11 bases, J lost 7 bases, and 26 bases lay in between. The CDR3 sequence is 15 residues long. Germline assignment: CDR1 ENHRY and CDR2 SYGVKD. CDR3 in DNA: TGTGCCTCAACAACGGAGGGATCCTCTGCGTCTGGCTACACCTTC. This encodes CASTTEGSSASGYTF.

CDR3 in amino acids: CASSAVYGQGAYQETQYF. The CDR3 coding sequence is TGTGCCAGCAGCGCAGTCTATGGACAGGGGGCGTACCAAGAGACCCAGTACTTC. This sequence joins TRBV9 and TRBJ2-5; 11 bases are a match to TRBD1. This CDR3 has 18 residues. Germline V gene lookup returns CDR1 SGDLS and CDR2 YYNGEE. J lost 0 bases, V lost 3 bases, and 10 bases had no gene match.

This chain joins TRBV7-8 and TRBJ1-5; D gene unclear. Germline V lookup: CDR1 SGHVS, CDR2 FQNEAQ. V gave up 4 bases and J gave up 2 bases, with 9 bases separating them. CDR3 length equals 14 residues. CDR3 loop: CASSSNLGNQPQHF. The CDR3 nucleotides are TGTGCCAGCAGCTCTAATTTGGGCAATCAGCCCCAGCATTTT.